This TCR beta chain was documented in a study of T cell responses to AZD1222 COVID-19 vaccine. Measured with immunoSEQ multiplex PCR; TCRdb has only the in-frame clones, and not every one. The data show 90,000 to 150,000 clones, 86% seen once. Overall study findings and caveats: Per reports, nearly half of all spike-specific TCRs target regions that are unmutated in variants. Clonal diversity may have been underestimated in mostly white British donors. Across the whole spike, CD4 TCRs peaked at regions 160-218 and 743-854. None of the repertoires were sampled until the peak T cell response had passed.

On this clone: The antigen remains unidentified.

With 5 bases removed from V and 4 bases from J, the gap between germline ends came to 11 bases. Germline V gives CDR1 KGHSH, CDR2 LQKENI. This CDR3 contains 13 residues. This rearrangement joins TRBV18 to TRBJ1-1; D unclear. The source is an adult who received the AZD1222 COVID-19 vaccine. Sequenced material: peripheral blood, taken 28 days after the second AZD1222 dose. The DNA of the CDR3 is TGTGCCAGCTCATACCGGTCGGGCACTGAAGCTTTCTTT. The encoded protein is CASSYRSGTEAFF.